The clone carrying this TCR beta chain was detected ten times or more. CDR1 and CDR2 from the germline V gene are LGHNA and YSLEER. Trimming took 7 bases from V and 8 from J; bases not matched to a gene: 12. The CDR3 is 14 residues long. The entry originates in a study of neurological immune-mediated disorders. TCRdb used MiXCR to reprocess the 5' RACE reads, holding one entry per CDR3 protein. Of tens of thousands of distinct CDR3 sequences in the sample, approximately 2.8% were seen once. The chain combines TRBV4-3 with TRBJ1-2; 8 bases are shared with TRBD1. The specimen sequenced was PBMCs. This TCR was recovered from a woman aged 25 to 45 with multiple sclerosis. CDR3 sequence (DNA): TGCGCCAGCAAGGGGTCAGGGACAGGTGGGGGCTACACCTTC. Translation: CASKGSGTGGGYTF.